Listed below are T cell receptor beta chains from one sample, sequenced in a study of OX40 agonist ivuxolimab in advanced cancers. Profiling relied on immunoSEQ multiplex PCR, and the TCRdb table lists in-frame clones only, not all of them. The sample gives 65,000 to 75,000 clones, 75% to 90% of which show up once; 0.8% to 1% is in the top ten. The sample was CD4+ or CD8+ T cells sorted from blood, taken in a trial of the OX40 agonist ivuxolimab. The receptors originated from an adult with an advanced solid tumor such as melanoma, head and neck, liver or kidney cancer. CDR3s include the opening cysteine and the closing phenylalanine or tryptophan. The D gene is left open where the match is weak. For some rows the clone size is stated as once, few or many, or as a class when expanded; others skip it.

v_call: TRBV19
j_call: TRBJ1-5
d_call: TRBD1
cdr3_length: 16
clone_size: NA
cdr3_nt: TGTGCCAGCCAGGACAGGGGTATCTTTAGCAATCAGCCCCAGCATTTT
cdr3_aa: CASQDRGIFSNQPQHF

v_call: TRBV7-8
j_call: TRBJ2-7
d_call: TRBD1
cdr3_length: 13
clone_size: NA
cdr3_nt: TGTGCCAGTACGGGACAGGGTTTTTCCGAGCAGTACTTC
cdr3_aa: CASTGQGFSEQYF

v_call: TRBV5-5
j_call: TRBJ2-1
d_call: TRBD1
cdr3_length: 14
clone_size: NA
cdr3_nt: TGTGCCAGCAGCTCCATGACAGGGAGCGATGAGCAGTTCTTC
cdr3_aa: CASSSMTGSDEQFF

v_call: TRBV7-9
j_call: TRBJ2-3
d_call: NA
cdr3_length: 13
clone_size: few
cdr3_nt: TGTGCCAGCAGCATCACTAGCACAGATACGCAGTATTTT
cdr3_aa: CASSITSTDTQYF

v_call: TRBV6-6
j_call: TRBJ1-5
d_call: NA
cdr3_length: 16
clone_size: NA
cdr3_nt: TGTGCCAGCAGTTACTCGACCGGGAAGAGCAATCAGCCCCAGCATTTT
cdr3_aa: CASSYSTGKSNQPQHF

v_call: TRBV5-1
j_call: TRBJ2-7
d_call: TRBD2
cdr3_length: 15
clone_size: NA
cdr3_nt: TGCGCCAGCAGAAACGGACTAGCGGGGGCCTACGAGCAGTACTTC
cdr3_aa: CASRNGLAGAYEQYF

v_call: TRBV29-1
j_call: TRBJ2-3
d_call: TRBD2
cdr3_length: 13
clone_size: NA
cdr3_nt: TGCAGCGTGGGGACTAGCCCCCCAGATACGCAGTATTTT
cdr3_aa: CSVGTSPPDTQYF

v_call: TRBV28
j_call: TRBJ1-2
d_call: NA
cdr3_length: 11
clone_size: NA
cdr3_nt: TGTGCCAGCAGGGGGCGCTATGGCTACACCTTC
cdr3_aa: CASRGRYGYTF

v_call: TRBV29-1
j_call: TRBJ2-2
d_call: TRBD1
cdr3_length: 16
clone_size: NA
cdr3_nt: TGCAGCGGGTCCTCCGGGACAGGGCCCAACACCGGGGAGCTGTTTTTT
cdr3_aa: CSGSSGTGPNTGELFF

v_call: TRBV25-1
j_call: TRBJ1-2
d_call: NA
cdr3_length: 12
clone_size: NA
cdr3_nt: TGTGCCAGCCAAGAGGGCCGATATGGCTACACCTTC
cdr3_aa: CASQEGRYGYTF

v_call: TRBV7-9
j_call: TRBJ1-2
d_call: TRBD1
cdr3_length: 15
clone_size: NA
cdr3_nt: TGTGCCAGCAGCCCCAGGGGGACCTTTAACTATGGCTACACCTTC
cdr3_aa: CASSPRGTFNYGYTF